These T cell receptor beta chains were read from a single sample in a study of blood T cell repertoires in COVID-19. Sequenced by immunoSEQ multiplex PCR; TCRdb stores in-frame clones only, minus some. Here the sample spans about 260,000 clones, about 80% being singletons. Sequenced material: PBMCs or T cells enriched from blood (not recorded which). The origin of the receptors is a man aged 30-40 years with acute COVID-19. Both conserved end residues are part of each CDR3. The order of the fields is J gene, clone size, V gene, D gene, CDR3 protein, CDR3 DNA. D genes are given only for firm matches. Clone size, where shown, is once, few, many, or a class for clones that have expanded.

J: TRBJ1-4
size: NA
V: TRBV7-9
D: NA
CDR3: CALGSVNEKLFF
DNA: TGTGCCTTGGGCTCAGTTAATGAAAAACTGTTTTTT

J: TRBJ1-4
size: NA
V: TRBV6-5
D: TRBD1
CDR3: CASRTGQGIEKLFF
DNA: TGTGCCAGCAGGACAGGGCAGGGGATTGAAAAACTGTTTTTT

J: TRBJ1-1
size: NA
V: TRBV5-1
D: TRBD1
CDR3: CASSSFSGTVKNTEAFF
DNA: TGTGCCAGCAGCTCATTCTCCGGGACAGTGAAGAACACTGAAGCTTTCTTT

J: TRBJ1-1
size: NA
V: TRBV7-3
D: TRBD1
CDR3: CASSPGTGGTEAFF
DNA: TGTGCCAGCAGCCCGGGGACAGGGGGGACTGAAGCTTTCTTT

J: TRBJ2-3
size: NA
V: TRBV6-1
D: TRBD1
CDR3: CASSEKRDRENF
DNA: TGTGCCAGCAGTGAAAAACGGGACAGGGAGAATTTT

J: TRBJ1-4
size: many
V: TRBV7-9
D: TRBD1
CDR3: CASATGTNEKLFF
DNA: TGTGCCAGCGCGACAGGGACTAATGAAAAACTGTTTTTT

J: TRBJ2-4
size: NA
V: TRBV3-1/TRBV3-2
D: TRBD2
CDR3: CASSQDDRREGHRGTKNIQYF
DNA: TGTGCCAGCAGCCAAGACGACCGGAGGGAGGGCCACCGGGGAACCAAAAACATTCAGTACTTC

J: TRBJ2-1
size: NA
V: TRBV25-1
D: NA
CDR3: CASSGVGYNEQFF
DNA: TGTGCCAGCAGCGGGGTTGGGTACAATGAGCAGTTCTTC

J: TRBJ1-5
size: NA
V: TRBV7-2
D: NA
CDR3: CASSAGQLSNQPQHF
DNA: TGTGCCAGCAGCGCCGGACAGTTGAGCAATCAGCCCCAGCATTTT

J: TRBJ2-1
size: NA
V: TRBV5-1
D: NA
CDR3: CASSPTVNEQFF
DNA: TGTGCCAGCAGCCCGACTGTCAATGAGCAGTTCTTC

J: TRBJ1-4
size: NA
V: TRBV27
D: NA
CDR3: CASSRSTATNEKLFF
DNA: TGTGCCAGCAGTCGATCGACAGCAACTAATGAAAAACTGTTTTTT

J: TRBJ1-1
size: NA
V: TRBV2
D: TRBD1
CDR3: CASSLSPGQGRGNTEAFF
DNA: TGTGCCAGCAGTCTTTCTCCGGGACAGGGTAGAGGGAACACTGAAGCTTTCTTT

J: TRBJ2-2
size: NA
V: TRBV7-9
D: TRBD1
CDR3: CASSWGDRASGELFF
DNA: TGTGCCAGCAGCTGGGGGGACAGGGCGTCCGGGGAGCTGTTTTTT

J: TRBJ2-3
size: NA
V: TRBV5-1
D: TRBD2
CDR3: CASSLVSSGERDF
DNA: TGCGCCAGCAGCTTGGTGTCTAGCGGGGAAAGGGATTTT

J: TRBJ1-1
size: NA
V: TRBV27
D: NA
CDR3: CASSLAGLNTEAFF
DNA: TGTGCCAGCAGTTTGGCAGGATTGAACACTGAAGCTTTCTTT

J: TRBJ1-5
size: NA
V: TRBV6-5
D: NA
CDR3: CASSYGRVNQPQHF
DNA: TGTGCCAGCAGTTACGGCAGGGTAAATCAGCCCCAGCATTTT

J: TRBJ2-2
size: NA
V: TRBV6-5
D: NA
CDR3: CASSRGVQAGELFF
DNA: TGTGCCAGCAGCAGGGGGGTACAGGCCGGGGAGCTGTTTTTT

J: TRBJ1-1
size: NA
V: TRBV25-1
D: NA
CDR3: CASSEFMEGFGAFF
DNA: TGTGCCAGCAGTGAATTCATGGAGGGCTTCGGAGCTTTCTTT

J: TRBJ2-1
size: NA
V: TRBV27
D: NA
CDR3: CASSLVSTSEQFF
DNA: TGTGCCAGCAGTTTAGTTAGTACGAGTGAGCAGTTCTTC

J: TRBJ2-3
size: NA
V: TRBV19
D: TRBD1
CDR3: CASSTKGQGARWPYF
DNA: TGTGCCAGTAGTACTAAAGGACAGGGGGCCAGGTGGCCGTATTTT

J: TRBJ1-1
size: NA
V: TRBV6-5
D: NA
CDR3: CARRVLGGTEAFF
DNA: TGTGCCAGGAGAGTTCTAGGTGGCACTGAAGCTTTCTTT

J: TRBJ1-1
size: once
V: TRBV4-1
D: TRBD1
CDR3: CASSHTGTGGTEAFF
DNA: TGCGCCAGCAGCCATACCGGGACAGGGGGCACTGAAGCTTTCTTT

J: TRBJ1-6
size: NA
V: TRBV10-3
D: TRBD1
CDR3: CAISESGQLGSPLHF
DNA: TGTGCCATCAGTGAGTCGGGACAGCTCGGGTCACCCCTCCACTTT

J: TRBJ2-5
size: NA
V: TRBV5-1
D: NA
CDR3: CASSRGETQYF
DNA: TGTGCCAGCAGCAGGGGCGAGACCCAGTACTTC

J: TRBJ1-6
size: NA
V: TRBV27
D: TRBD1
CDR3: CASRIRQGGNSPLHF
DNA: TGTGCCAGCAGAATAAGACAGGGGGGCAATTCACCCCTCCACTTT

J: TRBJ1-1
size: NA
V: TRBV18
D: NA
CDR3: CASSPRGHTEAFF
DNA: TGTGCCAGCTCACCACGCGGTCACACTGAAGCTTTCTTT

J: TRBJ1-2
size: NA
V: TRBV10-2
D: TRBD1
CDR3: CASRDREYGYTF
DNA: TGCGCCAGCAGGGACAGGGAGTATGGCTACACCTTC

J: TRBJ1-4
size: NA
V: TRBV29-1
D: NA
CDR3: CSVRGAEEKLFF
DNA: TGCAGCGTTCGGGGGGCGGAGGAAAAACTGTTTTTT

J: TRBJ1-1
size: NA
V: TRBV19
D: NA
CDR3: CASSIGSRKTEAFF
DNA: TGTGCCAGTAGTATTGGGTCGAGGAAAACTGAAGCTTTCTTT

J: TRBJ1-1
size: once
V: TRBV2
D: TRBD1
CDR3: CASSPGGAVTEAFF
DNA: TGTGCCAGCAGTCCAGGGGGCGCGGTCACTGAAGCTTTCTTT